This T cell receptor beta chain was sequenced during a study of cytomegalovirus exposure and HLA in healthy donors. General study findings and limits: It was reportedly the case that the classifier diagnosed cytomegalovirus status with high specificity and sensitivity. Many donors carried some public TCRs, although rarity characterized most TCR sequences.

The PCR used 60 Vbeta and 13 Jbeta primers. Produced via immunoSEQ multiplex PCR; TCRdb's table is partial and in-frame only. The sample carries approximately 180,000 clones, 80% to 85% recorded once. With regard to this clone: Its antigen is not identified.

Trimming removed 2 bases from V and 2 bases from J; junction bases left unmatched: 2. Germline V gene lookup returns CDR1 LNHNV and CDR2 YYDKDF (reference sequence). The CDR3 is made up of 15 amino acids. The chain carries TRBV15 and TRBJ2-1; 8 bases align to TRBD2. The sequenced sample consisted of PBMCs. This TCR came from a woman aged 25-40 years in good health and CMV-seronegative. The CDR3 bases are TGTGCCACCAGCAGAAGCGGGGGTCCCTACAATGAGCAGTTCTTC. It translates to CATSRSGGPYNEQFF.